This note documents a single T cell receptor (beta chain) sequence. This specimen belongs to a study of blood T cell repertoires in COVID-19. The CDR3 has 15 residues. CDR1 is SNHLY and CDR2 is FYNNEI in the germline V gene. How the authors handled the data: Reference gene primer amplification in the assay estimated nucleated cell counts. Sequenced by immunoSEQ multiplex PCR; TCRdb stores in-frame clones only, minus some. V, J and clone size are those of that table, while D and trimming were read from the DNA. The sample gives 50,000 to 60,000 clones, about 91% of which show up once; roughly 3.7% is in the top ten.

The V call is TRBV2, the J call TRBJ1-5; 7 nucleotides line up with TRBD1. Material: peripheral blood. The receptor was isolated from a man aged 35-49 years with COVID-19, enrolled during active disease. CDR3 in DNA: TGTGCAATTAAAGGACAGGTTGATAGCAATCAGCCCCAGCATTTT. Translation gives CAIKGQVDSNQPQHF.